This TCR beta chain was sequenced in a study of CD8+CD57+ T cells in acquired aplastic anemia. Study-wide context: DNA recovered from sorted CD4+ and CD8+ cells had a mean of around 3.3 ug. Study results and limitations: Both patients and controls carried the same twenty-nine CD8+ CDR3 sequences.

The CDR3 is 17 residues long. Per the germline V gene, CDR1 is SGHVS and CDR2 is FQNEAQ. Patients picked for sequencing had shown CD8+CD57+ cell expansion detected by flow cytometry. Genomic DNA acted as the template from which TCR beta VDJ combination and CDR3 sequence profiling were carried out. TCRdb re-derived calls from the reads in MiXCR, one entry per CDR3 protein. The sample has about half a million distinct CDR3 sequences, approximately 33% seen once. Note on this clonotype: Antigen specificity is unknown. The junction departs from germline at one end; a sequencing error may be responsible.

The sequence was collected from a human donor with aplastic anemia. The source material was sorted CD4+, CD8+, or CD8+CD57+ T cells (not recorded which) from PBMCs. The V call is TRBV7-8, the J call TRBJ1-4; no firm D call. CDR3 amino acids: CASSQGLNTATNEKLFF. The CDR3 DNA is TGTGCTAGCAGCCAAGGACTGAACACTGCAACTAATGAAAAACTGTTTTTT.